The 20 T cell receptor beta chains given below trace back to one sample, sequenced in a study of neoadjuvant nivolumab and ipilimumab in lung cancer. Profiling relied on immunoSEQ multiplex PCR, and the TCRdb table lists in-frame clones only, not all of them. The data contain about 26,000 clones, roughly four fifths of them singletons. The specimen comprised tumor tissue, sampled after neoadjuvant nivolumab, alone or with ipilimumab, at or shortly before surgery. The receptors shown here come from an adult with non-small cell lung cancer.

This rearrangement joins TRBV2 to TRBJ2-2; TRBD2 matches at 13 bases. From germline, CDR1 is SNHLY and CDR2 FYNNEI. The length of the CDR3 is 18 residues. J gave up 3 bases and V 6 bases, and 10 bases lay outside the gene matches. CDR3 nucleotide sequence: TGTGCCAGCAGCCCACTTCCGGGACTAGCGGGATACACCGGGGAGCTGTTTTTT. Its translation is CASSPLPGLAGYTGELFF.

The chain joins TRBV11-2 to TRBJ1-1; possibly TRBD1 for D (6 bases). The germline gives CDR1 SGHAT, CDR2 FQNNGV. V dropped 3 bases and J dropped 3 bases, with 14 bases sitting between them. The CDR3 is 15 residues long. The CDR3 DNA reads as TGTGCCAGCAGCTTTAGTAACAGGGATCACACTGAAGCTTTCTTT. It is translated as CASSFSNRDHTEAFF.

The CDR3: CASSYPTSTDTQYF. As DNA, the CDR3 is TGTGCCAGCAGTTACCCTACGTCCACAGATACGCAGTATTTT. The chain employs TRBV6-6 and TRBJ2-3; D is unresolved. Looked up from germline, CDR1 is MNHNY and CDR2 is SVGAGI (reference sequence). The CDR3 consists of 14 residues. Trimming cost V 2 bases and J 2 bases, with 8 bases left between them.

The rearrangement uses TRBV10-2 and TRBJ2-5, with D perhaps matching TRBD1 (5 bases). This CDR3 region has 13 residues. The ends were cut back, 2 bases at V and 4 bases at J, with 8 bases in the middle. Germline V gene lookup returns CDR1 WSHSY and CDR2 SAAADI. CDR3 amino acids: CASSEQGVETQYF. In nucleotides, the CDR3 is TGCGCCAGCAGTGAGCAGGGCGTAGAGACCCAGTACTTC.

This clone has a single count. The chain joins TRBV7-9 to TRBJ2-4; D not certain. Germline CDR1 reads SEHNR; CDR2 reads FQNEAQ (reference sequence). The CDR3 covers 15 residues. Trimming removed 1 base from V and 3 bases from J, with 10 bases in between. Written as DNA, the CDR3 is TGTGCCAGCAGCTTAGTAGACCCGAACAAAAACATTCAGTACTTC. Translating gives CASSLVDPNKNIQYF.

The chain links TRBV11-2 to TRBJ2-7; a weak D match, TRBD2 (6 bases). The CDR3 has 13 residues. The germline V gene encodes CDR1 SGHAT and CDR2 FQNNGV. V was shortened by 0 bases and J by 3 bases, with 6 bases between the two germline ends. The CDR3 region has the DNA TGTGCCAGCAGCTTAGAGGGACTCTACGAGCAGTACTTC. It codes for CASSLEGLYEQYF.

This chain connects TRBV18 to TRBJ1-1, with D perhaps matching TRBD1 (5 bases). Germline V gives CDR1 KGHSH, CDR2 LQKENI. Deletions cut 2 bases from V and 1 base from J, with 11 bases between. The CDR3 runs 15 residues. In DNA, the CDR3 is TGTGCCAGCTCACCAATCAGGGCCGAGAACACTGAAGCTTTCTTT. Translated, it gives CASSPIRAENTEAFF.

A word on this clone: One junction end disagrees with the germline gene, perhaps due to a read error. The chain recombines TRBV7-7 with TRBJ2-7; D gene uncertain. This CDR3 is 12 amino acids long. Germline lookup yields CDR1 SSHAT and CDR2 FNYEAQ (reference sequence). CDR3 region: CASSLPPYEQYF. The CDR3 DNA reads as TGTGCTAGCAGCTTACCCCCCTACGAGCAGTACTTC.

V gene TRBV4-1 combines with J gene TRBJ1-4; no firm D call. V lost 0 bases to trimming and J lost 8 bases, with 10 bases between them. The germline V gene has CDR1 MGHRA and CDR2 YSYEKL. CDR3 length: 14 residues. In DNA form, the CDR3 reads TGCGCCAGCAGCCAAGAAGTGACGGAAGAAAAACTGTTTTTT. Amino acid sequence: CASSQEVTEEKLFF.

The chain carries TRBV7-9 and TRBJ1-1; 7 bases agree with TRBD1. V lost 5 bases, J lost 2 bases, and 8 bases stayed unmatched. This CDR3 is built from 15 residues. CDR1 SEHNR and CDR2 FQNEAQ come from the germline V gene (reference sequence). The CDR3: CASSHVQGLNTEAFF. The CDR3 DNA follows: TGTGCCAGCAGCCACGTACAGGGGTTAAACACTGAAGCTTTCTTT.

This chain connects TRBV6-1 to TRBJ1-5; 7 bases match TRBD1. Germline CDR1 and CDR2: MNHNS and SASEGT. The V and J ends lost 3 bases and 1 base, in that order; junction bases with no gene match: 3. The length of the CDR3 is 15 residues. The CDR3 sequence is CASSETGTSNQPQHF. CDR3 DNA: TGTGCCAGCAGTGAGACAGGGACGAGCAATCAGCCCCAGCATTTT.

The chain couples TRBV14 to TRBJ2-7; 9 positions match TRBD1. Trimming removed 4 bases from V and 4 bases from J; junction bases left unmatched: 8. Germline CDR1 reads SGHDN; CDR2 reads FVKESK. This CDR3 comprises 15 residues. CDR3 region: CASSRPGQGIYEQYF. The CDR3 nucleotides are TGTGCCAGCAGCCGACCGGGACAGGGAATTTACGAGCAGTACTTC.

This chain's CDR3 is CSARTSETGELFF. The CDR3, as DNA: TGCAGCGCGCGGACTAGCGAGACCGGGGAGCTGTTTTTT. The chain links TRBV29-1 to TRBJ2-2; 9 bases are a match to TRBD2. CDR1 and CDR2 from the germline V gene are SQVTM and ANQGSEA. The trim removed 7 bases at V and 5 bases at J, leaving 5 bases unmatched. The CDR3 contains 13 residues.

This clone occurred a few times. A read error may account for a junction end that differs from germline. The chain employs TRBV7-9 and TRBJ1-1; possible D gene TRBD1, 5 bases. From germline, CDR1 is SEHNR and CDR2 FQNEAQ (reference sequence). The CDR3 sequence is 16 residues long. The CDR3 sequence: CASSLSLGTLKTEAFF. The DNA of the CDR3 is TGTGCCAGCAGCTTATCCTTGGGGACGTTGAAGACTGAAGCTTTCTTT.

The V call is TRBV5-3, the J call TRBJ2-1, with 11 bases fitting TRBD2. TRBV5-3 is marked as an open reading frame, function uncertain. Trimming took 3 bases from V and 6 from J; bases not matched to a gene: 11. The CDR3 spans 17 residues. The CDR3 region has the DNA TGTGCCAGAAGCTGCCTGTTAGCGGGAGGGCCCGGCAATGAGCAGTTCTTC. Amino acids: CARSCLLAGGPGNEQFF.

This chain links TRBV6-6 with TRBJ1-2; D remains ambiguous. The CDR3 is made up of 14 amino acids. The V gene's germline CDR1 is MNHNY and CDR2 SVGAGI (reference sequence). Trimming cost V 0 bases and J 2 bases, with 7 bases left between them. CDR3 region: CASSYSTQNYGYTF. CDR3 in DNA: TGTGCCAGCAGTTACTCTACGCAGAACTATGGCTACACCTTC.

The rearrangement joins TRBV5-1 to TRBJ1-1, with TRBD1 as a possible D gene (5 bases). CDR1 is SGHRS and CDR2 is YFSETQ in the germline V gene. The CDR3 totals 15 residues. With 0 bases removed from V and 1 base from J, the gap between germline ends came to 10 bases. CDR3 sequence reads: CASSLEAGRNTEAFF. CDR3 DNA: TGCGCCAGCAGCTTGGAGGCAGGGCGGAACACTGAAGCTTTCTTT.

This clone has only a few counts. This chain connects TRBV28 to TRBJ1-2; D call uncertain. CDR1 MDHEN and CDR2 SYDVKM come from the germline V gene. The CDR3 is 13 amino acids. V lost 5 bases, J lost 4 bases, and 11 bases lay in between. CDR3: CASSPGPIYGYTF. In DNA, the CDR3 is TGTGCCAGCAGTCCCGGGCCCATCTATGGCTACACCTTC.

CDR3 sequence (DNA): TGTGCCAGCAGTTACTCGGCAGGGAGGCAGCCCCAGCATTTT. As protein: CASSYSAGRQPQHF. This chain uses TRBV6-6 with TRBJ1-5, with a tentative D call TRBD1 (5 bases). With 0 bases removed from V and 7 bases from J, the gap between germline ends came to 10 bases. The CDR3 totals 14 residues. The germline V gene has CDR1 MNHNY and CDR2 SVGAGI (reference sequence).

V and J are TRBV27 and TRBJ1-5, with TRBD1 matching 12 bases. The CDR3 extends over 16 amino acids. Trimming at V came to 1 base and at J to 7 bases, leaving 5 bases not matched to a gene. Germline lookup yields CDR1 MNHEY and CDR2 SMNVEV (reference sequence). As DNA, the CDR3 is TGTGCCAGCAGTTTATGGGGAGGGACAGGGGGCCAGCCCCAGCATTTT. Translation gives CASSLWGGTGGQPQHF.